Each of the 18 T cell receptor beta chains below was sequenced from the same sample in a study of T cell changes during pregnancy in multiple sclerosis. Produced via immunoSEQ multiplex PCR; TCRdb's table is partial and in-frame only. Counted here are over 100,000 clones, about 90% occurring once; the ten biggest clones make up over 1.5%. This material consisted of peripheral blood, taken in the third trimester of pregnancy. These TCRs come from a female donor with multiple sclerosis, enrolled in a pregnancy study.

This chain joins TRBV9 and TRBJ2-1; TRBD2 aligns across 9 bases. Germline V gene data show CDR1 as SGDLS and CDR2 as YYNGEE. The ends lost 0 bases at V and 7 bases at J; junction bases unmatched: 2. The CDR3 is 14 residues long. CDR3 protein: CASSVGGRGNEQFF. The DNA of the CDR3 is TGTGCCAGCAGCGTAGGCGGGAGGGGAAATGAGCAGTTCTTC.

V and J are TRBV12-5 and TRBJ2-2; D unresolved. V lost 6 bases to trimming and J lost 3 bases, with 14 bases between them. The CDR3 runs 15 residues. In germline, CDR1 is LGHNT, CDR2 FRNRAP. The CDR3 loop reads CASGLFGLHTGELFF. CDR3 DNA: TGTGCTAGTGGCCTCTTCGGGTTACACACCGGGGAGCTGTTTTTT.

This clone was observed at least ten times. V usage is TRBV28 and J usage is TRBJ2-7, with D possibly being TRBD1 (6 bases). Deletions cut 7 bases from V and 2 bases from J, with 12 bases between. CDR1 is MDHEN, CDR2 SYDVKM, per germline. The CDR3 contains 13 residues. CDR3 sequence: CASNPTGTYEQYF. The CDR3 bases are TGTGCCAGCAACCCGACAGGTACCTACGAGCAGTACTTC.

This clone was detected only once. This rearrangement joins TRBV6-6 to TRBJ2-3; D not resolved. This CDR3 has 14 amino acids. In germline, CDR1 is MNHNY, CDR2 SVGAGI (reference sequence). V was clipped by 8 bases and J by 3 bases, with 15 bases between them. CDR3 in DNA: TGTGCCAGCCGGTTCGCCCGCGGAACAGATACGCAGTATTTT. Its protein is CASRFARGTDTQYF.

The gene calls are TRBV29-1 and TRBJ2-6, with 12 positions matching TRBD2. CDR1 and CDR2 (germline): SQVTM, ANQGSEA. The CDR3 runs 13 residues. J lost 13 bases, V lost 7 bases, and 8 bases had no gene match. CDR3 sequence: CSASSGRAQVLTF. CDR3 bases: TGCAGCGCCTCTAGCGGGAGGGCCCAAGTCCTGACTTTC.

The rearrangement links TRBV30 to TRBJ1-1; no clear D. CDR1 is GTSNPN, CDR2 SVGIG, per germline (reference sequence). Deletions cut 2 bases from V and 5 bases from J, with 6 bases between. CDR3 length: 11 residues. The DNA of the CDR3 is TGTGCCTGGAGTCAAGAGACTGAAGCTTTCTTT. Translated: CAWSQETEAFF.

The chain recombines TRBV6-6 with TRBJ1-5, with 7 bases fitting TRBD1. V shed 7 bases and J 1 base; nucleotides not matched to a gene: 4. The CDR3 contains 14 residues. Germline V gene data show CDR1 as MNHNY and CDR2 as SVGAGI (reference sequence). The CDR3 nucleotides are TGTGCCAGCATTGACAGGGCCAGCAATCAGCCCCAGCATTTT. Translating gives CASIDRASNQPQHF.

The chain employs TRBV27 and TRBJ2-5; TRBD1 matches at 9 bases. Germline V gives CDR1 MNHEY, CDR2 SMNVEV (reference sequence). This CDR3 is 15 amino acids long. The junction had 9 bases not matched to a gene; V was cut back by 5 bases and J by 5 bases. CDR3 sequence (DNA): TGTGCCAGCAGTCCACCGGGACAGGGAGGGGAGACCCAGTACTTC. Translated: CASSPPGQGGETQYF.

This clone was observed a handful of times. The chain employs TRBV10-3 and TRBJ2-7; the D gene is possibly TRBD1 (7 bases). CDR1 and CDR2 (germline): ENHRY, SYGVKD. V lost 4 bases and J lost 5, with 21 bases in between. The CDR3 totals 16 residues. The CDR3 spells CAISAALTGAGNEQYF. The CDR3 coding sequence is TGTGCCATCAGTGCGGCACTAACAGGGGCGGGGAACGAGCAGTACTTC.

The chain's CDR3 is CAWAAGGSTDTQYF. For the CDR3, the DNA is TGTGCCTGGGCAGCGGGGGGAAGCACAGATACGCAGTATTTT. The chain recombines TRBV30 with TRBJ2-3; TRBD2 agrees at 9 bases. The V gene's germline CDR1 is GTSNPN and CDR2 SVGIG (reference sequence). The CDR3 totals 14 residues. J was trimmed by 0 bases and V by 5 bases; bases with no gene match: 3. Looking up the rest from reference TRBV30 and TRBJ2-3 gives the full variable domain: SQTIHQWPATLVQPVGSPLSLECTVEGTSNPNLYWYRQAAGRGLQLLFYSVGIGQISSEVPQNLSASRPQDRQFILSSKKLLLSDSGFYLCAWAAGGSTDTQYFGPGTRLTVL.

The rearrangement links TRBV2 to TRBJ2-6; tentative D call: TRBD2 (5 bases). This CDR3 spans 16 amino acids. Trimming cost V 3 bases and J 0 bases, with 9 bases left between them. Looked up from germline, CDR1 is SNHLY and CDR2 is FYNNEI. As DNA, the CDR3 is TGTGCCAGCAGTGATCCCGGGGTCTCTGGGGCCAACGTCCTGACTTTC. Translation: CASSDPGVSGANVLTF.

This chain uses TRBV6-6 with TRBJ2-5; 10 nucleotides agree with TRBD1. V gave up 5 bases and J gave up 5 bases; unmatched junction bases: 8. The germline V gene has CDR1 MNHNY and CDR2 SVGAGI (reference sequence). The CDR3 has 15 amino acids. The CDR3 reads CASSNRDRGRETQYF. For the CDR3, the DNA is TGTGCCAGCAGTAACCGGGACAGGGGAAGGGAGACCCAGTACTTC.

The rearrangement uses TRBV18 and TRBJ1-5; 8 bases fit TRBD1. Germline-derived CDR1 and CDR2 are KGHSH and LQKENI. Trimming took 5 bases from V and 2 from J; bases not matched to a gene: 5. The CDR3 is 15 amino acids. The CDR3 loop reads CASSMTGEGNQPQHF. The CDR3 nucleotides read TGTGCCAGCTCAATGACAGGGGAAGGCAATCAGCCCCAGCATTTT.

The rearrangement uses TRBV30 and TRBJ2-1; TRBD1 aligns across 9 bases. CDR1 is GTSNPN, CDR2 SVGIG, per germline (reference sequence). The CDR3 totals 14 residues. With V trimmed by 0 bases and J by 8 bases, 5 bases remained unmatched. The DNA of the CDR3 is TGTGCCTGGAGTGTTGGGGACAGGGTATATGAGCAGTTCTTC. It specifies CAWSVGDRVYEQFF.

This clone was detected only a few times. The chain has TRBV19 and TRBJ1-5; possible D gene TRBD1, 6 bases. Trimming took off 5 bases at V and 2 bases at J, with 13 bases between the two ends. From germline, CDR1 is LNHDA and CDR2 SQIVND (reference sequence). The CDR3 covers 15 residues. The DNA for the CDR3 is TGTGCCAGTAGTCCCCAGGGGATCGGCAATCAGCCCCAGCATTTT. Encoded protein: CASSPQGIGNQPQHF.

The gene calls are TRBV19 and TRBJ2-5; 9 bases agree with TRBD1. Trimming at V came to 4 bases and at J to 6 bases, leaving 9 bases not matched to a gene. Germline V gene sequence: CDR1 LNHDA, CDR2 SQIVND (reference sequence). CDR3 length: 15 residues. This CDR3 reads CASSTTGTGFQTQYF. The CDR3 DNA is TGTGCCAGTAGTACAACCGGGACAGGGTTTCAGACCCAGTACTTC.

V gene TRBV5-1 combines with J gene TRBJ2-7; TRBD2 aligns across 7 bases. The ends lost 5 bases at V and 2 bases at J; junction bases unmatched: 7. The CDR3 is made up of 14 amino acids. Germline CDR1 SGHRS, CDR2 YFSETQ. For the CDR3, the DNA is TGCGCCAGCAGGAATACCGGGACTACCTACGAGCAGTACTTC. Its protein product is CASRNTGTTYEQYF.

The chain employs TRBV19 and TRBJ2-5, with 9 bases identical to TRBD1. Trimming at V came to 9 bases and at J to 1 base, leaving 6 bases not matched to a gene. This CDR3 comprises 14 residues. Per the germline V gene, CDR1 is LNHDA and CDR2 is SQIVND (reference sequence). The CDR3 spells CASAPGQGQETQYF. The DNA for the CDR3 is TGTGCCAGCGCACCGGGACAGGGCCAAGAGACCCAGTACTTC.